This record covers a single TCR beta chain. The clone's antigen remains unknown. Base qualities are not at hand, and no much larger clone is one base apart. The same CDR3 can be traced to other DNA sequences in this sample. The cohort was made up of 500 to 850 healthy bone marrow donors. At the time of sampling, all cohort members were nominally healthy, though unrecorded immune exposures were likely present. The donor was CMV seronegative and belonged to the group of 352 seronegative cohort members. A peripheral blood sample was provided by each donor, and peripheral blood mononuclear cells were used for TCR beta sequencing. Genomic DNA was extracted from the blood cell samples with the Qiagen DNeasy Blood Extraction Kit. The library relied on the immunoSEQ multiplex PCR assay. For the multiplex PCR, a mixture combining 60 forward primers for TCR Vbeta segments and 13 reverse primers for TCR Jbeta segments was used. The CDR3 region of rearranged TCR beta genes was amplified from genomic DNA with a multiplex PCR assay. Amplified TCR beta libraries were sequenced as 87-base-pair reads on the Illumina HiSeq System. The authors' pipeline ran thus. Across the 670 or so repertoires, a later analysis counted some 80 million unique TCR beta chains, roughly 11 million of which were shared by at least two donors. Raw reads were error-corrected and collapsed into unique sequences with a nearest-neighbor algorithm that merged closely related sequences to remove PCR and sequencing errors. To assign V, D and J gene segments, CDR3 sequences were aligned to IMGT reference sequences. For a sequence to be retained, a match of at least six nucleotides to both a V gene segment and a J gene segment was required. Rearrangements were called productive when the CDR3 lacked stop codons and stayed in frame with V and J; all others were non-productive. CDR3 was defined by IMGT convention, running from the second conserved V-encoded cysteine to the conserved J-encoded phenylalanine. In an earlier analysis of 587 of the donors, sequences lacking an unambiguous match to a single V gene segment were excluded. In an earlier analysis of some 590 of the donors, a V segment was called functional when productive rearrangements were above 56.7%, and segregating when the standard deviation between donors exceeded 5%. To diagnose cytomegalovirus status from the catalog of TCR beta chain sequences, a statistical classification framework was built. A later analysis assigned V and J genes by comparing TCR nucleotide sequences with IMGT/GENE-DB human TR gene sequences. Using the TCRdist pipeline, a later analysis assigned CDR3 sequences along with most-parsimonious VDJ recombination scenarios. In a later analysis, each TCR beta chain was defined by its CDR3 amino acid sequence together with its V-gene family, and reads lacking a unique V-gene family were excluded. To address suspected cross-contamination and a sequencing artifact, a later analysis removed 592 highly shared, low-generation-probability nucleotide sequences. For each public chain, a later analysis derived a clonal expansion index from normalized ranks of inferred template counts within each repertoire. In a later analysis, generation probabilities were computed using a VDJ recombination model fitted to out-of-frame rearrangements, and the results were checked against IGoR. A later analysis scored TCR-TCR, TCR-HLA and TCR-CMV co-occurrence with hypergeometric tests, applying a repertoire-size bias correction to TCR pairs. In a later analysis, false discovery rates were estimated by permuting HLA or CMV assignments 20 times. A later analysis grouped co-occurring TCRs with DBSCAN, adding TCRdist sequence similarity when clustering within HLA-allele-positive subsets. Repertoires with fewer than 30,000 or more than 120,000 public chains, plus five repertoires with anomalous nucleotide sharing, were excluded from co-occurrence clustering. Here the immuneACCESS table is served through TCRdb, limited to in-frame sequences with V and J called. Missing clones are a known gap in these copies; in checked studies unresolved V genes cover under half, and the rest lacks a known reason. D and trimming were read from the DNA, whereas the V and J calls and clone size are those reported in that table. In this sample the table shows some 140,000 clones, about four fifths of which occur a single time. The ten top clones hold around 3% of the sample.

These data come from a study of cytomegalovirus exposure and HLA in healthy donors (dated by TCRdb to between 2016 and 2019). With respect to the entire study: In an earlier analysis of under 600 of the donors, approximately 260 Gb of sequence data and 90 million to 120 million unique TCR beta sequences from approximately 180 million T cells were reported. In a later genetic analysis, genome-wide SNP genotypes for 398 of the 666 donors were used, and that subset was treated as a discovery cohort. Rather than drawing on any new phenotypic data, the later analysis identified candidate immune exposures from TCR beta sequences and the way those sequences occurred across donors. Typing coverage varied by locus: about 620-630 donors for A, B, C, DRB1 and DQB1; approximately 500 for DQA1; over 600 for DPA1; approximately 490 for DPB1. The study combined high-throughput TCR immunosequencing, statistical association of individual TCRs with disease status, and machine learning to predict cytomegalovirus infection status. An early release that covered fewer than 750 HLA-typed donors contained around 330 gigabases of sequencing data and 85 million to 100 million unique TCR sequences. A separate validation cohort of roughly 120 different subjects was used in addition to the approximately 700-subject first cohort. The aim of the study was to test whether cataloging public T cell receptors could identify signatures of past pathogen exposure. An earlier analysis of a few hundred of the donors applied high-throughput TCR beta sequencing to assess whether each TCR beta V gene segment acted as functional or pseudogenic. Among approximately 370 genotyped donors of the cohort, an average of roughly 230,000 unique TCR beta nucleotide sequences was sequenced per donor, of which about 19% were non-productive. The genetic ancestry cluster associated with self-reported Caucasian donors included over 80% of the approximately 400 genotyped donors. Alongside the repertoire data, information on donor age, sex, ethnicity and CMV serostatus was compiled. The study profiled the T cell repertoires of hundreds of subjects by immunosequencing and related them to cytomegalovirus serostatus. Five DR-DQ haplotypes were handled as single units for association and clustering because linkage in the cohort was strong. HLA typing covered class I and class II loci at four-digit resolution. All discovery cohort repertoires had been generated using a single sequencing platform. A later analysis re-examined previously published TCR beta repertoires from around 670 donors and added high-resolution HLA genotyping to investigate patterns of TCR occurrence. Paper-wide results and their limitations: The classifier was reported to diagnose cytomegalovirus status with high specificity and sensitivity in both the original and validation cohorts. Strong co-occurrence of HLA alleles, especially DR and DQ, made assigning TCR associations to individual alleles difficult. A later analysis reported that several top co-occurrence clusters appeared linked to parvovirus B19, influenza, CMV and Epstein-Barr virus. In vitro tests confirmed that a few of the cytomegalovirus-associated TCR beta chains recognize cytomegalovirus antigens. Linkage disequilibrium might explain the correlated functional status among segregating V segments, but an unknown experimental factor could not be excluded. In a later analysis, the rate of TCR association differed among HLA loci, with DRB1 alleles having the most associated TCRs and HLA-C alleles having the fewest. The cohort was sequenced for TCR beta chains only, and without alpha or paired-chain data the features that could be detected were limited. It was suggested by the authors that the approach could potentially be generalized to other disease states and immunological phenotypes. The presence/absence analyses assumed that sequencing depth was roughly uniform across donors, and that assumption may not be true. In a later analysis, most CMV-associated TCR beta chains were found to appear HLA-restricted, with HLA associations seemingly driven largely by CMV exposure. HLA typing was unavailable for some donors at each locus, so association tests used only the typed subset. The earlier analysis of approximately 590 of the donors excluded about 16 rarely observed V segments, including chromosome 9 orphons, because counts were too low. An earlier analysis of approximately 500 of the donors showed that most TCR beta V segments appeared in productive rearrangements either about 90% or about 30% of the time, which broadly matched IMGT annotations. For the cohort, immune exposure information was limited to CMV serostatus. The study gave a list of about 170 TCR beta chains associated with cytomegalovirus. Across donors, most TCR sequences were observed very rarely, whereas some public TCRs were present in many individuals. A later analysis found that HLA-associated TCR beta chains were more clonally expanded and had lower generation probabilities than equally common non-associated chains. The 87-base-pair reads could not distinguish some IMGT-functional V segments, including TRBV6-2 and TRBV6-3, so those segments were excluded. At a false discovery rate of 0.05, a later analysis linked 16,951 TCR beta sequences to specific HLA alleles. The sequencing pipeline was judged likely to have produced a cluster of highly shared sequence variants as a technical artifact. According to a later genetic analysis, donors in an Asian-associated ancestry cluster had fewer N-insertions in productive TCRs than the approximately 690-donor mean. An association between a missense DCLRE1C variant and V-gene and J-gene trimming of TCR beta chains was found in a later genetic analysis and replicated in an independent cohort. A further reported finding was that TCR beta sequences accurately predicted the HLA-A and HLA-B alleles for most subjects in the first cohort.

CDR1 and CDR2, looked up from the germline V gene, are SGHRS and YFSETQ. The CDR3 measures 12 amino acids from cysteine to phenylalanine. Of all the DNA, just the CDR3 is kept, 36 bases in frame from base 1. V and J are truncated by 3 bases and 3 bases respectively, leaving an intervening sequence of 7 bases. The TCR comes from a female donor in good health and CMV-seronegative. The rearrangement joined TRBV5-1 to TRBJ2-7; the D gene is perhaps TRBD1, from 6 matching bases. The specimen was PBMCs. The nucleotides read TGCGCCAGCAGCTCACAGGGCTACGAGCAGTACTTC. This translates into CASSSQGYEQYF.